The clone carrying this TCR beta chain came up many times. No antigen is known for it. Time point specified: persistent/refractory GD, antithyroid drugs over 5 years with positive TRAb. The TCR library was prepared using RNA isolated from PBMCs. These data are taken from a study of regulatory T cells in long-lasting Graves disease. The study, taken as a whole, reports: Newly diagnosed patients shared 950 to 1,000 public clonotypes; persistent patients shared about 2,700.

The authors built TCR beta libraries using iRepertoire HTBI primers and Arm-PCR of CDR3 regions. MiXCR, run by TCRdb on the multiplex PCR reads, gives a single entry per CDR3 protein. The sample lists hundreds of thousands of distinct CDR3 sequences, less than 25% seen once, with 7.8% in the top ten. V lost 0 bases, J lost 6 bases, and 15 bases lay in between. The CDR3 spans 15 residues. Per germline, CDR1 MNHEY and CDR2 SVGAGI. V gene TRBV6-5 combines with J gene TRBJ2-7; D possibly corresponds to TRBD2 (6 bases). The sequence was collected from a female donor with Graves disease. The sample here was peripheral blood mononuclear cells (PBMCs), taken when the disease was refractory, from a patient treated with antithyroid drugs. CDR3 sequence: CASSYSTGRSREQYF. The CDR3 nucleotides read TGTGCCAGCAGTTACTCGACCGGGAGAAGCCGCGAGCAGTACTTC.